This T cell receptor beta chain was sequenced in a study of cytomegalovirus exposure and HLA in healthy donors (dated by TCRdb to about 2017). Background on the whole study: An earlier analysis of about 560 of the donors reported 250 to 300 Gb of sequence data and 100 million to 120 million unique TCR beta sequences obtained from 180 million or so T cells. An early release covering just under 650 HLA-typed donors comprised about 300 gigabases of sequencing data and 85 million to 100 million unique TCR sequences. The genetic ancestry cluster associated with self-reported Caucasian donors included over 80% of the roughly 400 genotyped donors. The study aimed to test whether cataloging public T cell receptors could reveal signatures of past pathogen exposure. The study profiled the T cell repertoires of about 720 subjects by immunosequencing and related them to cytomegalovirus serostatus. Along with the approximately 600-subject first cohort, a separate validation cohort of over a hundred different subjects was used. To predict cytomegalovirus infection status, the study combined high-throughput TCR immunosequencing, statistical association of individual TCRs with disease status, and machine learning. A later analysis re-analyzed previously published TCR beta repertoires from 500 to 700 donors and added high-resolution HLA genotyping to study TCR occurrence patterns. Rather than drawing on any new phenotypic data, the later analysis identified candidate immune exposures from TCR beta sequences and the way those sequences occurred across donors. An earlier analysis of several hundred of the donors applied high-throughput TCR beta sequencing to assess whether each TCR beta V gene segment acted as functional or pseudogenic. Donor age, sex, ethnicity and CMV serostatus were collected together with the repertoire data. In a later genetic analysis, genome-wide SNP genotypes for about 55% of the roughly 700 donors were used, and that subset was treated as a discovery cohort. All discovery cohort repertoires had been generated using a single sequencing platform. Class I and class II HLA loci were covered by the typing at four-digit resolution. The number of donors typed differed by locus, with 629-630 for A, B, C, DRB1 and DQB1, around 500 for DQA1, over 600 for DPA1, and under 490 for DPB1. About 5 DR-DQ haplotypes were handled as single units for association and clustering, since linkage in the cohort was strong. Across 398 genotyped donors of the cohort, an average of approximately 220,000 unique TCR beta nucleotide sequences per donor were sequenced, and 15% to 20% of those sequences were non-productive. Here is what the overall study found, with its caveats: The cohort was sequenced for TCR beta chains only, and without alpha or paired-chain data the features that could be detected were limited. In both the original and validation cohorts, the classifier was reported to diagnose cytomegalovirus status with high specificity and sensitivity. According to a later genetic analysis, donors in an Asian-associated ancestry cluster had fewer N-insertions in productive TCRs than the roughly 700-donor mean. In vitro tests confirmed that a few of the cytomegalovirus-associated TCR beta chains recognize cytomegalovirus antigens. While some public TCRs were present in many individuals, most TCR sequences turned up only very rarely across donors. A later analysis reported that several top co-occurrence clusters appeared linked to parvovirus B19, influenza, CMV and Epstein-Barr virus. In a later analysis, HLA-associated TCR beta chains were found to be more clonally expanded and to have lower generation probabilities than equally common non-associated chains. Linkage disequilibrium might explain the correlated functional status among segregating V segments, but an unknown experimental factor could not be ruled out. A later analysis found that TCR association rates varied across HLA loci, with DRB1 alleles showing the most associated TCRs and HLA-C alleles the fewest. About 15 rarely observed V segments, including chromosome 9 orphons, were excluded from the earlier analysis of 550 to 700 of the donors because counts were too low. The 87-base-pair reads could not distinguish some IMGT-functional V segments, including TRBV6-2 and TRBV6-3, so those segments were excluded. A total of around 150 TCR beta chains were listed by the study as associated with cytomegalovirus. A group of highly shared sequence variants was considered likely to be a technical artifact of the sequencing pipeline. Because HLA typing was missing for some donors at each locus, association tests included only the typed subset. An association between a missense DCLRE1C variant and V-gene and J-gene trimming of TCR beta chains was found in a later genetic analysis and replicated in an independent cohort. In an earlier analysis of some 540 of the donors, most TCR beta V segments appeared in productive rearrangements about 87% or about 30% of the time, broadly matching IMGT annotations. A later analysis found that most CMV-associated TCR beta chains appeared HLA-restricted, with HLA associations seemingly driven largely by CMV exposure. A later analysis associated about 17,000 TCR beta sequences with specific HLA alleles at a false discovery rate of 0.05. The presence/absence analyses assumed that sequencing depth was roughly uniform across donors, and that assumption may not be true. A further reported finding was that TCR beta sequences accurately predicted the HLA-A and HLA-B alleles for most subjects in the first cohort. According to the authors, the approach could potentially be generalized to other disease states and immunological phenotypes. When HLA alleles, especially DR and DQ, strongly co-occurred, TCR associations were difficult to assign to individual alleles. CMV serostatus was the only immune exposure information available for the cohort.

The cohort consisted of 650 to 700 healthy bone marrow donors. At the time of sampling, all cohort members were nominally healthy, though unrecorded immune exposures were likely present. The donor was CMV seronegative and belonged to the group of around 350 seronegative cohort members. Each donor provided a peripheral blood sample, and peripheral blood mononuclear cells were used for TCR beta sequencing. Genomic DNA extraction from the blood cell samples was performed with the Qiagen DNeasy Blood Extraction Kit. For CDR1 and CDR2, the germline V gene lists SGHAT and FQNNGV. From cysteine to phenylalanine, the CDR3 is 16 amino acids long. CDR3 DNA only is kept here, 48 bases in frame from base 1. The junction shows trimming of 3 bases on V and 2 bases on J, plus 16 bases between the germline ends. In the case of this clone: Its recognized antigen is unknown. No much larger clone exists at a distance of one base, and base qualities are not known.

The library was built by means of the immunoSEQ multiplex PCR assay. The multiplex PCR relied on a mix of 60 forward primers for TCR Vbeta segments and 13 reverse primers for TCR Jbeta segments. The CDR3 region of rearranged TCR beta genes was amplified from genomic DNA with a multiplex PCR assay. Amplified TCR beta libraries were sequenced as 87-base-pair reads on the Illumina HiSeq System. The authors' analysis ran thus. Across the 600 to 700 repertoires, a later analysis counted some 80 million unique TCR beta chains, some 11 million of which were shared by at least two donors. A nearest-neighbor algorithm error-corrected the raw reads and collapsed the reads into unique sequences, merging closely related sequences to remove PCR and sequencing errors. Alignment of CDR3 sequences to IMGT reference sequences was used to assign V, D and J gene segments. For a sequence to be retained, a match of at least six nucleotides was required to both a V gene segment and a J gene segment. Rearrangements were called productive when the CDR3 lacked stop codons and stayed in frame with V and J; all others were non-productive. Following IMGT convention, CDR3 was defined as the stretch from the second conserved V-encoded cysteine up to the conserved J-encoded phenylalanine. In an earlier analysis of more than 550 of the donors, sequences lacking an unambiguous match to a single V gene segment were excluded. An earlier analysis of a few hundred of the donors classified V segments as functional when productive rearrangements were above 56.7% and as segregating when the standard deviation between donors was above 5%. A statistical classification framework was developed to diagnose cytomegalovirus status using the catalog of TCR beta chain sequences. V and J gene assignment, in a later analysis, came from comparing TCR nucleotide sequences with IMGT/GENE-DB human TR gene sequences. In a later analysis, CDR3 sequences and most-parsimonious VDJ recombination scenarios were assigned using the TCRdist pipeline. A later analysis defined each TCR beta chain by its CDR3 amino acid sequence plus V-gene family, and excluded reads lacking a unique V-gene family. To address suspected cross-contamination and a sequencing artifact, a later analysis removed 550 to 750 highly shared, low-generation-probability nucleotide sequences. In a later analysis, a clonal expansion index was calculated for each public chain from normalized within-repertoire ranks of inferred template counts. In a later analysis, generation probabilities were computed using a VDJ recombination model fitted to out-of-frame rearrangements, and the results were checked against IGoR. Hypergeometric tests were used in a later analysis to score TCR-TCR, TCR-HLA and TCR-CMV co-occurrence, with a repertoire-size bias correction applied to the TCR pairs. In a later analysis, false discovery rates were estimated by permuting HLA or CMV assignments 20 times. In a later analysis, co-occurring TCRs were grouped using DBSCAN, and TCRdist sequence similarity was added for clustering within HLA-allele-positive subsets. Repertoires with fewer than 30,000 or more than 120,000 public chains, plus five repertoires with anomalous nucleotide sharing, were excluded from co-occurrence clustering. The table comes from immuneACCESS by way of TCRdb, which keeps in-frame sequences with V and J called. Part of the clones is missing from these tables; in studies checked, under half for an unresolved V gene and the rest for unknown reasons. That table furnishes V, J and clone size, whereas the DNA furnished D and trimming. For this sample the table gives fewer than 200,000 clones, of which roughly 80% were detected only once. Over 1.2% of the sample is held by the ten biggest clonotypes.

This TCR was sampled from a man younger than 30 in good health and CMV-seronegative. The chain was built from TRBV11-2 and TRBJ1-1; D gene: possibly TRBD1, on 6 matching bases. The sequencing input was PBMCs. The CDR3 amino acid sequence is: CASSFYGAGTNTEAFF. The nucleotides read TGTGCCAGCAGCTTCTACGGGGCAGGGACAAACACTGAAGCTTTCTTT.